Given below is one T cell receptor beta chain in context. Its antigen is currently unknown. The sample originates from a study of beta chain features in type 1 diabetes. Study-level background: The patients were much like the healthy donors in age, gender and cell yields. General study results and limits: Patients' naive, central memory and regulatory TCRB repertoires appeared more alike than those of healthy donors. Across all four CD4+ subsets, people with type 1 diabetes showed modestly shorter TCRB CDR3s.

One heparinised draw, averaging about 116 mL, was taken per donor. Expressed TCRB transcripts were sequenced because the entire RNA isolate underwent reverse transcription. The assay was immunoSEQ multiplex PCR, and TCRdb's table has in-frame clones only and misses some. This sample has roughly 700,000 clones, with 13% found just once. This CDR3 contains 16 residues. The J segment lost 3 bases and the V segment lost 7 bases, leaving 12 bases of the junction unmatched. In germline, CDR1 is ENHRY, CDR2 SYGVKD. The TCR originated in a man younger than 30 with type 1 diabetes. The sequenced sample consisted of naive CD4+ T cells from blood. This chain joins TRBV10-3 and TRBJ1-2, with 9 positions matching TRBD1. The CDR3 sequence is CAIIASRTGVDYGYTF. The CDR3 nucleotides are TGTGCCATCATTGCATCCCGGACAGGGGTTGACTATGGCTACACCTTC.